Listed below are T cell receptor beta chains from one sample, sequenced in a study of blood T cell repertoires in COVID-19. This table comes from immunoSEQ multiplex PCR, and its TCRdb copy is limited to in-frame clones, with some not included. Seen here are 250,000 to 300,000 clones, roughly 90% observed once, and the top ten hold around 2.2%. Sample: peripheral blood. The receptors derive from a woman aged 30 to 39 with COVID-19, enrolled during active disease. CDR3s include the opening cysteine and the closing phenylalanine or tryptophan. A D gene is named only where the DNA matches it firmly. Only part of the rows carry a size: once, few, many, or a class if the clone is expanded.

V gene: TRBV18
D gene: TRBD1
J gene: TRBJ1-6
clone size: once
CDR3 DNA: TGTGCCAGCTCACCCTCACCGACAGGGACTAATTCACCCCTCCACTTT
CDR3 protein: CASSPSPTGTNSPLHF

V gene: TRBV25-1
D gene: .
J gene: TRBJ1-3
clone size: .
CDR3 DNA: TGTGCCAGCTCACAGGGCTCCCGAAACACCATATATTTT
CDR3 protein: CASSQGSRNTIYF

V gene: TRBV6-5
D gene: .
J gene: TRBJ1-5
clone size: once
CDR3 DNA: TGTGCCAGCAACCGACGGGGAAATCAGCCCCAGCATTTT
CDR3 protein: CASNRRGNQPQHF

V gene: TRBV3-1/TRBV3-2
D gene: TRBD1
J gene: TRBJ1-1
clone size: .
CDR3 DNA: TGTGCCAGCAGCCAAGGACAGGGAGCAACTGAAGCTTTCTTT
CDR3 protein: CASSQGQGATEAFF

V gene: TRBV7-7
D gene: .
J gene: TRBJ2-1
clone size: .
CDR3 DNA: TGTGCCAGCAGCTCGACCCCCCAGGGTGAGCAGTTCTTC
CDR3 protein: CASSSTPQGEQFF

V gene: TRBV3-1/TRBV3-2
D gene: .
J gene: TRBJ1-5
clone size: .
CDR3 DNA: TGTGCCAGCAGCCGGGGCCTGGGGGCCCGCAATCAGCCCCAGCATTTT
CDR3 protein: CASSRGLGARNQPQHF

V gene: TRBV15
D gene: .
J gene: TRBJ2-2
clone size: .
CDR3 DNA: TGTGCCACCAGCCGGGGAGAGGCCGGGGAGCTGTTTTTT
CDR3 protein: CATSRGEAGELFF

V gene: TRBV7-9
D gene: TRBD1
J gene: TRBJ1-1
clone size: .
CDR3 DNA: TGTGCCAGCAGCTTAGCGGGGACAGAGAACACTGAAGCTTTCTTT
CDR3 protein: CASSLAGTENTEAFF

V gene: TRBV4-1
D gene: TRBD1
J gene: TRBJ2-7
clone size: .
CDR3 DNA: TGCGCCAGCAGCCAACAGGGGGACAGGGGGTTAGACGAGCAGTACTTC
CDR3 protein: CASSQQGDRGLDEQYF

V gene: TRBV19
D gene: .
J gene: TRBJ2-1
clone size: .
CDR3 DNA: TGTGCCAGTAGTACAACAGGGATTGGGGATGAGCAGTTCTTC
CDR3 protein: CASSTTGIGDEQFF

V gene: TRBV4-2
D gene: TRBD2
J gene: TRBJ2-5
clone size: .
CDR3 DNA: TGTGCCAGCAGCCGAACCTTACTTAAAGCGACTAGCGGGAAACAAGAGACCCAGTACTTC
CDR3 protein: CASSRTLLKATSGKQETQYF

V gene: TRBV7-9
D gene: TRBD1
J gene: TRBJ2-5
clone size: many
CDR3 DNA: TGTGCCAGCAGCTTAGTCACAGGGGGTGAGACCCAGTACTTC
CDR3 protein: CASSLVTGGETQYF

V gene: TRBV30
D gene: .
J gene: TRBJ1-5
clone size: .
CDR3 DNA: TGTGCCTCGGCCGGTGGGGGGAATCAGCCCCAGCATTTT
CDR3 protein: CASAGGGNQPQHF

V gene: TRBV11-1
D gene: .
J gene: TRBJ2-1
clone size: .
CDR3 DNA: TGTGCCAGCAGCTTGGGCTACGGTGAGCAGTTCTTC
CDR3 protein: CASSLGYGEQFF

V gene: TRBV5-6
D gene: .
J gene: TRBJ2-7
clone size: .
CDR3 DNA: TGTGCCAGACGCTGGGGCCGCACCTACGAGCAGTACTTC
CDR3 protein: CARRWGRTYEQYF

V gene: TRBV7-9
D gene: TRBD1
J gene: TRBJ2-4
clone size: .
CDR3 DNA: TGTGCCAGCAGCTTAGAACGAGGGACAGGGATTCACATTCAGTACTTC
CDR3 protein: CASSLERGTGIHIQYF

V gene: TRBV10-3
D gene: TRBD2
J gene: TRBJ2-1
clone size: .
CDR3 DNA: TGTGCCATCAGTGCACCTAGCGGGATCAACAATGAGCAGTTCTTC
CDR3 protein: CAISAPSGINNEQFF

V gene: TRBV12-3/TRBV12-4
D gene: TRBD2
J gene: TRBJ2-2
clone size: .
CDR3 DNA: TGTGCCAGCCTAGCGGCGAACACCGGGGAGCTGTTTTTT
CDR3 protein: CASLAANTGELFF

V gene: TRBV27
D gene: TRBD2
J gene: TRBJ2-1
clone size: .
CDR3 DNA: TGTGCCAGCAGTGGGCCCGGGACTAGGACCTACAATGAGCAGTTCTTC
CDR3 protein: CASSGPGTRTYNEQFF

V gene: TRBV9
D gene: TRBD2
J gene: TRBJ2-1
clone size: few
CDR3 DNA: TGTGCCAGCAGCGTATTGACAGGACTAGCGATAAATGAGCAGTTCTTC
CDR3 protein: CASSVLTGLAINEQFF

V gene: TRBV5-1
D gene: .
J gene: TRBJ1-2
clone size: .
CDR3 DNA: TGCGCCAGCAGCTTGGAGTGGGGGGGCGCGAATGGCTACACCTTC
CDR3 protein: CASSLEWGGANGYTF

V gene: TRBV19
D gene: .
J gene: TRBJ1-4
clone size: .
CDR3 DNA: TGTGCCAGTAGTCCGCGGGAGGCTGCAACTAATGAAAAACTGTTTTTT
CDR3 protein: CASSPREAATNEKLFF

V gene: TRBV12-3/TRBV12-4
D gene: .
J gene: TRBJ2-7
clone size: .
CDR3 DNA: TGTGCCAGCAGTCTTACATACGAGCAGTACTTC
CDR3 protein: CASSLTYEQYF

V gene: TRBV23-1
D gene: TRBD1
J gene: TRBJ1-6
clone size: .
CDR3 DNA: TGCGCCAAAGGGACAGGGGGCCAGAATTCACCCCTCCACTTT
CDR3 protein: CAKGTGGQNSPLHF

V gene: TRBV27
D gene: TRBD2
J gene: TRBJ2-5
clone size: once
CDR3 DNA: TGTGCCAGCAGGGGACTAGCGGGAGGCGAGACCCAGTACTTC
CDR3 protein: CASRGLAGGETQYF

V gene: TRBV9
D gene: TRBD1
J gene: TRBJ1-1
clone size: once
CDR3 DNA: TGTGCCAGCAGCGAGGGACAGGGGGCGATAGCTTTCTTT
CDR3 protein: CASSEGQGAIAFF

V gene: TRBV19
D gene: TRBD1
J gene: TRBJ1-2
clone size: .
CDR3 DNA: TGTGCCAGTATGAGGGCAGGGGGCAACTATGGCTACACCTTC
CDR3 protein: CASMRAGGNYGYTF

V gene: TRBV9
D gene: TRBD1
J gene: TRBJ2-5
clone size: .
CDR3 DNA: TGTGCCAGCAGCGTAGAAACAGGGGGCCTACAAGAGACCCAGTACTTC
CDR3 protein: CASSVETGGLQETQYF

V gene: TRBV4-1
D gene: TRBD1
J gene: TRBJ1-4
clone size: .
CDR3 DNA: TGCGCCAGCAGCCAAGGGGACAGGGATGATGAAAAACTGTTTTTT
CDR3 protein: CASSQGDRDDEKLFF

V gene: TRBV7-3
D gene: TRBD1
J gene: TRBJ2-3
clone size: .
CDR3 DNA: TGTGCCAGCAGCCCGGGACAGGGGGTAGGAGATACGCAGTATTTT
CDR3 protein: CASSPGQGVGDTQYF

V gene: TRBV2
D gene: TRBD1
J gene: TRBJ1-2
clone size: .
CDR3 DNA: TGTGCCAGCAGGGCTATTACCGGGACAGGGGGCGTCTATGGCTACACCTTC
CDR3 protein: CASRAITGTGGVYGYTF

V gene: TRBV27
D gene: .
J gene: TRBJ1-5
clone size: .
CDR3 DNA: TGTGCCAGCAGTTTCCTGCCACGAGGCAATCAGCCCCAGCATTTT
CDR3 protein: CASSFLPRGNQPQHF

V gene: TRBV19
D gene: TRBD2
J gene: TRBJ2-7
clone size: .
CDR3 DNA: TGTGCCAGTAGTAATCAAGCGGGAGGGCCCTGGGAGCAGTACTTC
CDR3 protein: CASSNQAGGPWEQYF

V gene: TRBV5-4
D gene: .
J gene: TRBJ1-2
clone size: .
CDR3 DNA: TGTGCCAGCAGCTCCGAAGGGGGGGCGCAATACTATGGCTACACCTTC
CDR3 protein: CASSSEGGAQYYGYTF

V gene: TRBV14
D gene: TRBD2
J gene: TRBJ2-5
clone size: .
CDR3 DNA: TGTGCCAGCAGCCCGGGACTAGATTTGGAGACCCAGTACTTC
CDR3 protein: CASSPGLDLETQYF

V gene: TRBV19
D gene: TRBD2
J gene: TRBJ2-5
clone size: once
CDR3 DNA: TGTGCCAGTAGTACCAAACTAGCGGGAGTCCAAGAGACCCAGTACTTC
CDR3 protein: CASSTKLAGVQETQYF

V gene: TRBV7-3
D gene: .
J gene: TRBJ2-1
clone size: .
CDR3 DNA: TGTGCCAGCAGCTCTGGGGATAGCGTAGAGCAGTTCTTC
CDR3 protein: CASSSGDSVEQFF

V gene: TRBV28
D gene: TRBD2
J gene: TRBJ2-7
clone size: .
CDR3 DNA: TGTGCCAGCAGTCCGGGACTAGCGGGACTTCTTACAGGCGAGCAGTACTTC
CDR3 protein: CASSPGLAGLLTGEQYF

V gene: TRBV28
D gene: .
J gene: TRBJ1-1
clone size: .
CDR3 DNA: TGTGCCAGCAGTATTGCTGGGGGGGCTAACACTGAAGCTTTCTTT
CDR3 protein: CASSIAGGANTEAFF

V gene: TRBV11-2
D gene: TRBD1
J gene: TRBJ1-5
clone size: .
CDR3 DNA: TGTGCCAGCAGCTTAGATGGACAGGGTTATCAGCCCCAGCATTTT
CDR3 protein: CASSLDGQGYQPQHF

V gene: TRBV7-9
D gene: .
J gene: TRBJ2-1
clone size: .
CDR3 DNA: TGTGCCAGCAGCTTAGGTTTGGGCATTAACAATGAGCAGTTCTTC
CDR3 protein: CASSLGLGINNEQFF

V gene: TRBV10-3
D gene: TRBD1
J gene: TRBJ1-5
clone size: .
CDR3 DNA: TGTGCCATCGGGGACAGGGGGAACCAGCCCCAGCATTTT
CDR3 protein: CAIGDRGNQPQHF

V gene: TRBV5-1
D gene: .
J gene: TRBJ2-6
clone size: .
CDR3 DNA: TGCGCCAGCAGCCCGGGACAAGTCTCTGGGGCCAACGTCCTGACTTTC
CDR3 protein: CASSPGQVSGANVLTF

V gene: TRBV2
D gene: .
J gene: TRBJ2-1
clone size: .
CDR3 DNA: TGTGCCAGCAGTGAACGGAATGAGCAGTTCTTC
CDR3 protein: CASSERNEQFF

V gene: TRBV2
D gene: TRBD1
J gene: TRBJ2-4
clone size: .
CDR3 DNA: TGTGCCAGCAGTGTTAGGGGGCCGGGCAAAAACATTCAGTACTTC
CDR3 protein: CASSVRGPGKNIQYF

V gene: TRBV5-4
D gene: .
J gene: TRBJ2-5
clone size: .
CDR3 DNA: TGTGCCAGCAGCTTCGACAGCTACCAAGAGACCCAGTACTTC
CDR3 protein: CASSFDSYQETQYF

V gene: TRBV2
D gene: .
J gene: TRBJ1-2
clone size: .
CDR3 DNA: TGTGCCAGCAGTGAAGGGTCCTTCGGGGGGCGCGCGGATGGCTACACCTTC
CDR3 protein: CASSEGSFGGRADGYTF

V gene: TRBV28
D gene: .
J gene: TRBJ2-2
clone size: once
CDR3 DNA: TGTGCCAGCAGTTTATGGGAGGTCGCCGGGGAGCTGTTTTTT
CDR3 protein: CASSLWEVAGELFF

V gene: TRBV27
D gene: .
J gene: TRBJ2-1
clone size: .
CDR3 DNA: TGTGCCAGCAGTTTTCTCGGGAGTAGTAATGAGCAGTTCTTC
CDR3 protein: CASSFLGSSNEQFF

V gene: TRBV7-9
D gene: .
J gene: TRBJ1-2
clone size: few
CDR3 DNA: TGTGCCAGCAGCTTCGAGACAGACAATGCCTTC
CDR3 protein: CASSFETDNAF

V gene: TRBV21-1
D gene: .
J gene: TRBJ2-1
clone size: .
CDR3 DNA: TGTGCCAGCAGCAAAGGGCAGGATCTCTCCTACAATGAGCAGTTCTTC
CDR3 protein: CASSKGQDLSYNEQFF

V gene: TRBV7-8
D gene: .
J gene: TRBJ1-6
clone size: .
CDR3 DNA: TGTGCCAGCAGCCCAGGGGTTTTTTCACCCCTCCACTTT
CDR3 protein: CASSPGVFSPLHF